One sample yielded the 8 T cell receptor beta chains listed below, sequenced in a study of blood T cell repertoires in COVID-19. The protocol was immunoSEQ multiplex PCR, while the TCRdb copy is restricted to in-frame clones and leaves out a portion. The repertoire has around 270,000 clones, 84% of them found once; the top ten carry about 1.6%. Material: peripheral blood. These receptors originate from a woman aged 35 to 49 who had recovered from COVID-19.

The chain uses TRBV2 and TRBJ2-2, with 7 bases matching TRBD2. Trimming cost V 5 bases and J 6 bases; bases outside gene matches: 12. CDR3 length equals 16 residues. Germline V gene sequence: CDR1 SNHLY, CDR2 FYNNEI. The DNA of the CDR3 is TGTGCCAGCAGTCGGCTAGGACTAGAGAATTCCGGGGAGCTGTTTTTT. This gives the protein CASSRLGLENSGELFF.

This clone has more than one count but fewer than ten. This chain joins TRBV10-3 and TRBJ1-6, with 9 nucleotides matching TRBD1. Per germline, CDR1 ENHRY and CDR2 SYGVKD. The V segment lost 6 bases and the J segment 10 bases; nucleotides outside the gene matches: 7. This CDR3 region has 14 residues. In DNA form, the CDR3 reads TGTGCCATCAGCCGGGACAGGGTATGGTCACCCCTCCACTTT. As protein: CAISRDRVWSPLHF.

This clone showed up just a few times. The chain is built from TRBV2 and TRBJ1-2; 7 nucleotides agree with TRBD1. Per the germline V gene, CDR1 is SNHLY and CDR2 is FYNNEI. This CDR3 has 13 amino acids. The junction had 4 bases not matched to a gene; V was cut back by 8 bases and J by 1 base. CDR3 region: CASHRDSNYGYTF. The CDR3 nucleotides are TGTGCCAGCCACCGGGACAGTAACTATGGCTACACCTTC.

This clone was seen just once. V is TRBV7-2 and J is TRBJ2-3; D call uncertain. The CDR3 is 12 amino acids. Germline CDR1 SGHTA, CDR2 FQGNSA. The V end lost 3 bases, the J end lost 3 bases, and 4 bases lay between the germline ends. This chain's CDR3 is CASSFLTDTQYF. The CDR3 DNA reads as TGTGCCAGCAGCTTCCTAACAGATACGCAGTATTTT.

The rearrangement joins TRBV3-1 (or the pseudogene TRBV3-2) to TRBJ2-4; D perhaps matches TRBD1 (5 bases). Germline lookup yields CDR1 LGHDT and CDR2 YNNKEL (reference sequence). The length of the CDR3 is 18 residues. Trimming pared 0 bases from V and 0 bases from J, leaving 15 bases between. This chain's CDR3 is CASSQDVNRFLAKNIQYF. CDR3 DNA sequence: TGTGCCAGCAGCCAAGACGTTAACAGGTTTCTAGCCAAAAACATTCAGTACTTC.

CDR3 sequence (DNA): TGTGCCAGCAGTTACTCGATTTGGGTGGGAGACACTGAAGCTTTCTTT. Protein sequence: CASSYSIWVGDTEAFF. The chain combines TRBV6-5 with TRBJ1-1; no reliable D call. Trimming left V 0 bases short and J 3 bases short, with 14 bases between. The CDR3 is made up of 16 amino acids. Per the germline V gene, CDR1 is MNHEY and CDR2 is SVGAGI.

The chain couples TRBV28 to TRBJ2-7; D is possibly TRBD1 (5 bases). Germline V gene data show CDR1 as MDHEN and CDR2 as SYDVKM. V was cut by 6 bases and J by 1 base, with 19 bases left in between. The CDR3 extends over 16 amino acids. The CDR3 region has the DNA TGTGCCAGCAGCTCGACAGCCAGCCGGATATCCTACGAGCAGTACTTC. Amino acid sequence: CASSSTASRISYEQYF. Full variable domain (rest looked up from reference TRBV28 and TRBJ2-7): DVKVTQSSRYLVKRTGEKVFLECVQDMDHENMFWYRQDPGLGLRLIYFSYDVKMKEKGDIPEGYSVSREKKERFSLILESASTNQTSMYLCASSSTASRISYEQYFGPGTRLTVT.

V is TRBV7-9 and J is TRBJ2-3; D possibly corresponds to TRBD1 (5 bases). Trimming removed 7 bases from V and 1 base from J, with 15 bases in between. The CDR3 runs to 15 residues. Germline loops: CDR1 SEHNR, CDR2 FQNEAQ (reference sequence). CDR3 DNA sequence: TGTGCCAGCACTCAGGGCTACAGACGCACAGATACGCAGTATTTT. Translation: CASTQGYRRTDTQYF. Together with reference TRBV7-9 and TRBJ2-3, the CDR3 gives the full variable domain: DTGVSQNPRHKITKRGQNVTFRCDPISEHNRLYWYRQTLGQGPEFLTYFQNEAQLEKSRLLSDRFSAERPKGSFSTLEIQRTEQGDSAMYLCASTQGYRRTDTQYFGPGTRLTVL.